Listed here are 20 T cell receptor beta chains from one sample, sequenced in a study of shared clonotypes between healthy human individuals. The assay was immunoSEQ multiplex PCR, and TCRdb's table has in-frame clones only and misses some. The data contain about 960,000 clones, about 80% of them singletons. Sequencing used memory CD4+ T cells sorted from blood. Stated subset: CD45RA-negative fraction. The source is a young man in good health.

The CDR3 nucleotides are TGTGCCAGCCAAGCGCTAGCCTTGCCCGGTGATACGCAGTATTTT. This encodes CASQALALPGDTQYF. J is TRBJ2-3 and V is TRBV27; tentative D call: TRBD2 (5 bases). V was pared by 8 bases and J by 6 bases, with 21 bases between. CDR1 is MNHEY and CDR2 is SMNVEV in the germline V gene (reference sequence). The CDR3 covers 15 residues.

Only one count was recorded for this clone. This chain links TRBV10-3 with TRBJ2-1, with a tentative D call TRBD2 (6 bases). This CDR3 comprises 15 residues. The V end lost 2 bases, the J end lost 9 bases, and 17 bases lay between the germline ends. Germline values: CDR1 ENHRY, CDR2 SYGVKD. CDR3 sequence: CAISEAQGGFSEQFF. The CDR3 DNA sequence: TGTGCCATCAGTGAGGCCCAGGGAGGATTCAGTGAGCAGTTCTTC.

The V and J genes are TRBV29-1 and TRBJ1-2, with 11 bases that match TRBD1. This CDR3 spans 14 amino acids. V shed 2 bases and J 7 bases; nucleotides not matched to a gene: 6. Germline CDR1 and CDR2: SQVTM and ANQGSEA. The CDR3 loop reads CSVERDRGLGGYTF. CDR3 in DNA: TGCAGCGTTGAAAGGGACAGGGGGTTGGGTGGCTACACCTTC.

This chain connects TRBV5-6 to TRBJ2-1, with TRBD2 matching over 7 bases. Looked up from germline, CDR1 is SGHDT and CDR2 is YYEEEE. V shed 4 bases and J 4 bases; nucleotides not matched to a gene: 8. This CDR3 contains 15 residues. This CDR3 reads CASSAAAGFYNEQFF. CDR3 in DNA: TGTGCCAGCAGCGCCGCAGCGGGGTTTTACAATGAGCAGTTCTTC.

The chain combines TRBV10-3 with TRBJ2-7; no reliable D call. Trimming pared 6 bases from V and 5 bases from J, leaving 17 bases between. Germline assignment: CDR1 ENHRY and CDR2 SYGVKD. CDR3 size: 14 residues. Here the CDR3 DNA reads TGTGCCATCAGGGGTGATTTGGGGTACCACGAGCAGTACTTC. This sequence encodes CAIRGDLGYHEQYF.

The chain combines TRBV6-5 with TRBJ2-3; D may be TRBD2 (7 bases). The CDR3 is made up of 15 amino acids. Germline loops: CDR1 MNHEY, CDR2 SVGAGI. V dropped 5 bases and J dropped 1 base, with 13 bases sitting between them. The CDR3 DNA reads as TGTGCCAGCAGTCGGGGGGCCGTTGGCACAGATACGCAGTATTTT. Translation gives CASSRGAVGTDTQYF.

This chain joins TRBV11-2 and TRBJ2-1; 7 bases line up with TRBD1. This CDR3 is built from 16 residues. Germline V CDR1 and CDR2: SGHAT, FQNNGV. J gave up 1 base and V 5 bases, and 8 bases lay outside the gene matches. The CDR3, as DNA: TGTGCCAGCAGCGCAGGACAGGTGAGATCCTACAATGAGCAGTTCTTC. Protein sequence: CASSAGQVRSYNEQFF.

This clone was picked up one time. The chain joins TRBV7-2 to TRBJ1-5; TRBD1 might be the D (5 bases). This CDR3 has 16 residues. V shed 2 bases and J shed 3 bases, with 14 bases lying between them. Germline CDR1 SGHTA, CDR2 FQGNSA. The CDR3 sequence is CASSLFWGGVNQPQHF. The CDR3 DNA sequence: TGTGCCAGCAGCTTATTCTGGGGGGGAGTCAATCAGCCCCAGCATTTT. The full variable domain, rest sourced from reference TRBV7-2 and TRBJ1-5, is GAGVSQSPSNKVTEKGKDVELRCDPISGHTALYWYRQSLGQGLEFLIYFQGNSAPDKSGLPSDRFSAERTGGSVSTLTIQRTQQEDSAVYLCASSLFWGGVNQPQHFGDGTRLSIL.

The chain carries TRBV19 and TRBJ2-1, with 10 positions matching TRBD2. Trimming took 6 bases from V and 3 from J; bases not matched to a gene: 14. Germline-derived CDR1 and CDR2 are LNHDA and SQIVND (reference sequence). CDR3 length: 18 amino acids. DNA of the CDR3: TGTGCCAGTAGGGATTTGACTAGCGGGTTTAAAAGCTACAATGAGCAGTTCTTC. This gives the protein CASRDLTSGFKSYNEQFF.

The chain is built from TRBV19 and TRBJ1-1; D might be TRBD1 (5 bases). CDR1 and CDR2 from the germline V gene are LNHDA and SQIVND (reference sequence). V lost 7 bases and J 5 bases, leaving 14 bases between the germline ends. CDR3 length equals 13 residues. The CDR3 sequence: CASTPRGGTEAFF. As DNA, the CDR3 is TGTGCCAGTACCCCTCGGGGGGGGACTGAAGCTTTCTTT.

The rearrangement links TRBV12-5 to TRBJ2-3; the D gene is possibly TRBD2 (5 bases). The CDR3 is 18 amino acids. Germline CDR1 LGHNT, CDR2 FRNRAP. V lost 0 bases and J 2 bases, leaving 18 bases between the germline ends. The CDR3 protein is CASGLVTASRIFTDTQYF. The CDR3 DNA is TGTGCTAGTGGTTTGGTTACTGCTAGCAGGATTTTCACAGATACGCAGTATTTT.

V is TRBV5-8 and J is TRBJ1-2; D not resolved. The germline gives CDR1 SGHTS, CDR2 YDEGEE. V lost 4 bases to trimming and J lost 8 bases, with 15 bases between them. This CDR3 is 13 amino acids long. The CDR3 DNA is TGTGCCAGCAGCATTAACGGGCTTAGGGGCTACACCTTC. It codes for CASSINGLRGYTF.

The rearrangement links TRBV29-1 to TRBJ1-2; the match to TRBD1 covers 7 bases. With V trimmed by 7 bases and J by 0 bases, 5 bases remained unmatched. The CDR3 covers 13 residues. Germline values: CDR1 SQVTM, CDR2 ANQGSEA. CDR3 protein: CSAMTGPNYGYTF. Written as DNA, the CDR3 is TGCAGCGCCATGACAGGGCCTAACTATGGCTACACCTTC.

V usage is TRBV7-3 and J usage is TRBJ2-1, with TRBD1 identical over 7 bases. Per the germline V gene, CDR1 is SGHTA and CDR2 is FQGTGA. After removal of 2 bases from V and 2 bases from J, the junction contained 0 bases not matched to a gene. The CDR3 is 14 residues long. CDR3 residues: CASSLGTAYNEQFF. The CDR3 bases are TGTGCCAGCAGCTTAGGGACAGCCTACAATGAGCAGTTCTTC.

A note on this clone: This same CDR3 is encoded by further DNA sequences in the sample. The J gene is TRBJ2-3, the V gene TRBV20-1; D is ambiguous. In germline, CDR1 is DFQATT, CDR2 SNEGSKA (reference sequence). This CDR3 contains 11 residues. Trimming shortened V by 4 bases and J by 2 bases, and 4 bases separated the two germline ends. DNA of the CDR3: TGCAGTGCTACCCTCACAGATACGCAGTATTTT. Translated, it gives CSATLTDTQYF.

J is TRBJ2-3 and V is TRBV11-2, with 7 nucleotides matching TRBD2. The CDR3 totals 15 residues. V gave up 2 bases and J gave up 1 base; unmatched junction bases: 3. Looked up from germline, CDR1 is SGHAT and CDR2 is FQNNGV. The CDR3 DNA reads TGTGCCAGCAGCTTACCGGGAGGCGGCACAGATACGCAGTATTTT. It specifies CASSLPGGGTDTQYF.

The CDR3 protein is CASSYMGNGANVLTF. The CDR3 DNA follows: TGTGCCAGCAGTTACATGGGGAACGGGGCCAACGTCCTGACTTTC. The chain carries TRBV6-5 and TRBJ2-6; no reliable D call. V was clipped by 2 bases and J by 4 bases, with 9 bases between them. The CDR3 loop spans 15 amino acids. Per germline, CDR1 MNHEY and CDR2 SVGAGI.

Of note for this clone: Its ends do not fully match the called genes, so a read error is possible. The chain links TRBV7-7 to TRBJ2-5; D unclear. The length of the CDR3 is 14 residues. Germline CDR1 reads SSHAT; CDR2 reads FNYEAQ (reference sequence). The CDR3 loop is CASSLVSGQETQYF. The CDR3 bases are TGTGCTAGCAGCTTAGTGTCTGGGCAAGAGACCCAGTACTTC.

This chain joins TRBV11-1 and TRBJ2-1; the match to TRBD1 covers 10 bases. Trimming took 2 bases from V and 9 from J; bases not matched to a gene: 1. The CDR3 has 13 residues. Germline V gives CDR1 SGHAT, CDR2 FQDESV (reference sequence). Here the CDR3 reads CASSLRDRGEQFF. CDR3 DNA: TGTGCCAGCAGCTTACGGGACAGGGGTGAGCAGTTCTTC.

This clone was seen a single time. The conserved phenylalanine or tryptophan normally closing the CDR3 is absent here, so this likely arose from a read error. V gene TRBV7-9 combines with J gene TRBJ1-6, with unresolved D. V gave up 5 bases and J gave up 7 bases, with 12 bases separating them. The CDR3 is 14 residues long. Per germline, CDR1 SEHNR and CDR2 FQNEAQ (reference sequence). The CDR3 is CASSHGNLNSPLHL. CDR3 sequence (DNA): TGTGCCAGCAGCCATGGGAACTTAAATTCACCCCTCCACCTT.